This TCR beta chain originates from a study of siplizumab effects on memory and regulatory T cells. With respect to this clone: The antigen remains unidentified.

The CDR3 contains 14 residues. Germline-derived CDR1 and CDR2 are SGHNT and YYREEE (reference sequence). Trimming cost V 5 bases and J 0 bases, with 8 bases left between them. Study results and limitations: Unstimulated naive T cells seemed to show more diversity than memory cells did, and they also seemed to be among the major contributors to the alloresponse. It was never confirmed that proliferating Tregs from siplizumab cultures were suppressive.

Assay used: immunoSEQ multiplex PCR; TCRdb lists only in-frame clones, some missing. This repertoire shows tens of thousands of clones, 85% to 95% found once; its top ten account for around 40%. The V and J genes are TRBV5-4 and TRBJ2-2; D gene uncertain. The TCR was taken from a human donor in good health. The sample was CD8+ T cells sorted from blood. The CDR3 region has the DNA TGTGCCAGCAGAGGTGGCGCGAACACCGGGGAGCTGTTTTTT. This sequence encodes CASRGGANTGELFF.